This T cell receptor beta chain was identified during a study of cytomegalovirus exposure and HLA in healthy donors (dated by TCRdb to the late 2010s). At the level of the whole study: According to an earlier analysis of 587 of the donors, 200 million or so T cells yielded approximately 120 million unique TCR beta sequences and 276 Gb of sequence data. An early release covering 550 to 700 HLA-typed donors comprised about 300 gigabases of sequencing data and roughly 86 million unique TCR sequences. Among the roughly 400 genotyped donors, 75% to 90% belonged to the genetic ancestry cluster associated with self-reported Caucasian donors. The study aimed to test whether signatures of past pathogen exposure could be identified by cataloging public T cell receptors. The study profiled the T cell repertoires of about 640 subjects by immunosequencing and related them to cytomegalovirus serostatus. A separate validation cohort of some 130 different subjects was used in addition to the roughly 670-subject first cohort. To predict cytomegalovirus infection status, the study brought together high-throughput TCR immunosequencing, statistical association of individual TCRs with disease status, and machine learning. To study patterns of TCR occurrence, a later analysis re-analyzed previously published TCR beta repertoires from around 660 donors and added high-resolution HLA genotyping. The later analysis used no new phenotypic data to find candidate immune exposures, relying instead on TCR beta sequences and their occurrence across donors. To decide whether each TCR beta V gene segment behaved as functional or pseudogenic, an earlier analysis of approximately 600 of the donors relied on high-throughput TCR beta sequencing. Donor age, sex, ethnicity and CMV serostatus were collected together with the repertoire data. A later genetic analysis used genome-wide SNP genotypes for about 65% of the roughly 670 donors, treating that subset as a discovery cohort. Every discovery cohort repertoire had been produced on one sequencing platform. Both class I and class II loci were covered by HLA typing, at four-digit resolution. Typing coverage differed by locus: A, B, C, DRB1 and DQB1 were typed in roughly 620-640 donors, DQA1 in roughly 510, DPA1 in approximately 600, and DPB1 in 472. Five DR-DQ haplotypes were handled as single units for association and clustering because linkage in the cohort was strong. On average, roughly 250,000 unique TCR beta nucleotide sequences were sequenced per donor among more than 350 genotyped donors of the cohort, with roughly 19% of those sequences being non-productive. The paper as a whole reports these results and caveats: Most TCR sequences were seen in very few donors, while some public TCRs were found in many individuals. It was suggested by the authors that the approach could potentially be generalized to other disease states and immunological phenotypes. A later genetic analysis reported fewer N-insertions in productive TCRs among donors in an Asian-associated ancestry cluster than the approximately 700-donor mean. Presence/absence analyses assumed roughly uniform sequencing depth across donors, an assumption that may not hold. A later analysis associated about 17,000 TCR beta sequences with specific HLA alleles at a false discovery rate of 0.05. Correlated functional status among segregating V segments might be attributable to linkage disequilibrium, but an unknown experimental factor could not be ruled out. In both the original and validation cohorts, the classifier was reported to diagnose cytomegalovirus status with high specificity and sensitivity. Strong co-occurrence of HLA alleles, especially DR and DQ, made assigning TCR associations to individual alleles difficult. A further reported finding was that TCR beta sequences accurately predicted the HLA-A and HLA-B alleles for most subjects in the first cohort. Because counts were too low, more than 15 rarely observed V segments, including chromosome 9 orphons, were left out of the earlier analysis of 587 of the donors. Compared with equally common non-associated chains, HLA-associated TCR beta chains in a later analysis were more clonally expanded and had lower generation probabilities. A later analysis found that most CMV-associated TCR beta chains appeared HLA-restricted, with HLA associations seemingly driven largely by CMV exposure. Immune exposure information for the cohort was limited to CMV serostatus. In the study, some 160 TCR beta chains were listed as associated with cytomegalovirus. Broadly in line with IMGT annotations, most TCR beta V segments showed up in productive rearrangements about 90% or about 30% of the time in an earlier analysis of several hundred of the donors. The cohort was sequenced for TCR beta chains only, and without alpha or paired-chain data the features that could be detected were limited. In vitro tests confirmed that a few of the cytomegalovirus-associated TCR beta chains recognize cytomegalovirus antigens. A group of highly shared sequence variants was considered likely to be a technical artifact of the sequencing pipeline. A later analysis reported that several top co-occurrence clusters appeared linked to parvovirus B19, influenza, CMV and Epstein-Barr virus. An association between a missense DCLRE1C variant and V-gene and J-gene trimming of TCR beta chains was found in a later genetic analysis and replicated in an independent cohort. Some IMGT-functional V segments, including TRBV6-2 and TRBV6-3, could not be told apart with the 87-base-pair reads, so those segments were excluded. A later analysis found that TCR association rates varied across HLA loci, with DRB1 alleles showing the most associated TCRs and HLA-C alleles the fewest. Because some donors lacked HLA typing at each locus, the association tests relied only on the typed subset.

Library construction relied on the immunoSEQ multiplex PCR assay. For the multiplex PCR, a mixture combining 60 forward primers for TCR Vbeta segments and 13 reverse primers for TCR Jbeta segments was used. The CDR3 region of rearranged TCR beta genes was amplified from genomic DNA by a multiplex PCR assay. Amplified TCR beta libraries were sequenced as 87-base-pair reads on the Illumina HiSeq System. As for the original processing: Across the roughly 670 repertoires, a later analysis counted tens of millions of unique TCR beta chains, 9.5 million to 12 million of which were shared by at least two donors. To remove PCR and sequencing errors, raw reads were error-corrected and collapsed into unique sequences using a nearest-neighbor algorithm that merged closely related sequences. CDR3 sequences were aligned to IMGT reference sequences to assign V, D and J gene segments. For a sequence to be retained, at least a six-nucleotide match to both a V gene segment and a J gene segment was required. A rearrangement counted as productive if the CDR3 had no stop codons and remained in frame with V and J, and every other rearrangement counted as non-productive. CDR3 was defined according to IMGT convention as the region running from the second conserved V-encoded cysteine to the conserved J-encoded phenylalanine. Sequences without an unambiguous match to a single V gene segment were excluded from the earlier analysis of several hundred of the donors. In an earlier analysis of around 600 of the donors, V segments were called functional above 56.7% productive rearrangements and were called segregating when the between-donor standard deviation exceeded 5%. To diagnose cytomegalovirus status from the catalog of TCR beta chain sequences, a statistical classification framework was built. In a later analysis, TCR nucleotide sequences were compared against IMGT/GENE-DB human TR gene sequences so that V and J genes could be assigned. Using the TCRdist pipeline, a later analysis assigned CDR3 sequences along with most-parsimonious VDJ recombination scenarios. In a later analysis, every TCR beta chain was defined by the combination of its CDR3 amino acid sequence and its V-gene family, and reads without a unique V-gene family were dropped. As a way to deal with suspected cross-contamination and a sequencing artifact, a later analysis dropped approximately 590 nucleotide sequences that were highly shared and had low generation probability. For each public chain, a later analysis derived a clonal expansion index from normalized ranks of inferred template counts within each repertoire. In a later analysis, generation probabilities were computed using a VDJ recombination model fitted to out-of-frame rearrangements, and the results were checked against IGoR. In a later analysis, TCR-TCR, TCR-HLA and TCR-CMV co-occurrence was scored with hypergeometric tests, and a repertoire-size bias correction was applied to TCR pairs. In a later analysis, false discovery rates were estimated by permuting HLA or CMV assignments 20 times. In a later analysis, co-occurring TCRs were grouped using DBSCAN, and TCRdist sequence similarity was added for clustering within HLA-allele-positive subsets. Co-occurrence clustering excluded repertoires with fewer than 30,000 or more than 120,000 public chains, plus five with anomalous nucleotide sharing. Imported from immuneACCESS, the table was reduced by TCRdb to in-frame sequences with V and J called. These copies leave out some clones; in studies compared against another copy, an unresolved V gene accounts for under half, and the cause of the remainder is not known. V and J calls and clone size are copied from that table; D and trimming were computed from the DNA. Recorded for this sample are more than 100,000 clones; around three quarters of them occurred a single time. Of the sample, 2.5% to 3.5% is held by the ten largest clones.

Concerning this clone: There is no known antigen for this receptor. The input lacks base qualities; no much larger clone sits a single base away.

The cohort was made up of 500 to 800 healthy bone marrow donors. At the time of sampling, all cohort members were nominally healthy, though unrecorded immune exposures were likely present. The donor was CMV seropositive and was included in the group of around 300 seropositive cohort members. A peripheral blood sample was provided by each donor, and peripheral blood mononuclear cells were used for TCR beta sequencing. The Qiagen DNeasy Blood Extraction Kit was used to extract genomic DNA from the blood cell samples. Inclusive of the bounding cysteine and phenylalanine, the CDR3 is 16 residues long. The DNA shown is the 48-base CDR3, in frame from base 1. Trimming accounts for 1 base at V and 7 bases at J, while the number of junction bases matched to no gene is 7. The germline V gene provides CDR1 LGHNA and CDR2 YNFKEQ.

Sequences were obtained from PBMCs. The clonotype was recovered from a woman younger than 45 in good health and CMV-seropositive. The chain is encoded by TRBV4-2 joined to TRBJ2-2; 9 bases in the junction line up with TRBD2. The CDR3 amino acid sequence is: CASSQVEGAGGGELFF. The DNA sequence is TGTGCCAGCAGCCAAGTCGAGGGAGCGGGGGGCGGGGAGCTGTTTTTT.